This TCR beta chain was sequenced during a study of T cell responses to AZD1222 COVID-19 vaccine (dated by TCRdb to the early 2020s). At the level of the whole study: A total of 233 trial participants underwent TCR sequencing, of whom 207 received two doses of AZD1222 and about 25 received two doses of the MenACWY control vaccine. Trial participants were enrolled by age into subgroups of 18-55, 56-69 and 70-plus years, and roughly 150, 30 and 60 TCR-sequenced participants, respectively, were included in these subgroups. Broader findings and caveats from the paper: Conclusions about previously exposed vaccinees were limited because only six or seven AZD1222 recipients were SARS-CoV-2 seropositive at baseline. After two AZD1222 doses, both the breadth and the depth of spike-specific TCRs were significantly higher than at day 0 and than in MenACWY recipients. No day 14 peak-response samples were available, so repertoires were characterized only after the peak T cell response. Reportedly, close to half of the unique spike-specific TCRs recognized epitopes lying outside the regions that are mutated in the B.1.351 and B.1.1.7 variants. Most participants were white British and females outnumbered males, and the authors suggested that clonal diversity may have been underestimated. Vaccine-associated CD4 TCRs spanned the whole spike protein, with dominant responses in regions 160-218 and 743-854. The 56-69-year group was small, and its depth increase did not reach significance, likely because of low power.

This specimen's time point label, per the study, means: about 28 days (+/-7) after the second vaccine dose. AZD1222 recipients whose second dose came at about 4 weeks and those whose second dose came at about 12 weeks were combined into one group, since spike-specific TCR depth and breadth did not differ between the two schedules. Vaccinee samples came from UK trials COV001 and COV002, including a single-blind randomized controlled phase 2/3 trial of AZD1222 (ChAdOx1 nCoV-19) in healthy adults. For TCRbeta chain sequencing, PBMC samples from trial participants were taken at day 0 and at day 28 after the second dose. The CDR3 regions of human TCRbeta chains were analyzed by immunosequencing. From the authors' description of their analysis: Repertoire TCRs were matched against a reference library of SARS-CoV-2-specific TCRs generated with the MIRA antigen-specificity platform. Breadth meant the fraction of unique TCRs that were SARS-CoV-2-associated, whereas depth meant the fraction of total T cells that were SARS-CoV-2-associated. Using the MIRA data, each spike-specific TCR was assigned both to the spike region to which the TCR was reactive and to a CD4 or CD8 class. Log10-transformed breadth and depth values were compared by one-way ANOVA with Sidak's multiple comparisons tests. TCRdb provides this immuneACCESS table in a form limited to in-frame rearrangements. Some clones are lacking; in checked studies, under half of them reflect an unresolved V gene, and why the rest are absent is not known. The V and J calls and clone size come from that table; D and trimming were worked out from the DNA. This sample has some 130,000 clones in its table, and over 85% of those were observed once. Around 1.1% of the sample belongs to the ten largest clones.

From the cysteine up to the phenylalanine, the CDR3 has a length of 13 residues. Of the read, only the CDR3 DNA is kept; its 39 bases are in frame from base 1. Trimming removed 4 bases from V and 0 bases from J, leaving 4 bases between the germline ends. Taken from the germline V gene (reference sequence), the CDR1 and CDR2 loops are LGHDT and YNNKEL. This clone has just a few counts. Its antigen target is currently unknown. Nothing much larger sits one base from this clone, and base qualities are not available. The receptor comes from an adult who received the AZD1222 COVID-19 vaccine. This chain is built from TRBV3-1 (or the pseudogene TRBV3-2) and TRBJ1-3, with an unclear D gene assignment. The sample in question was peripheral blood, obtained 28 days after the second AZD1222 dose. Here the CDR3 is given as CASSPGSGNTIYF. The sequence in DNA is TGTGCCAGCAGCCCCGGCTCTGGAAACACCATATATTTT.